The source of this T cell receptor beta chain is a study of blood T cell repertoires in COVID-19. The wider study: Samples came from the United States, Italy and Spain, spanning acute and convalescent COVID-19. From T cells, B-cell-depleted T cells, or PBMCs came the material, which was cDNA or gDNA.

This CDR3 spans 14 amino acids. The germline CDR1 and CDR2 sequences are MDHEN and SYDVKM. With 5 bases removed from V and 2 bases from J, the gap between germline ends came to 7 bases. Original data processing: Quantification of nucleated cells was approximated via reference gene primer amplification. Produced via immunoSEQ multiplex PCR; TCRdb's table is partial and in-frame only. That table furnishes V, J and clone size, whereas the DNA furnished D and trimming. This sample yields 70,000 to 95,000 clones, of which 75% to 90% are seen a single time; roughly 5.9% belongs to the top ten. This TCR was recovered from a man between 45 and 60 years old with active COVID-19. V is TRBV28 and J is TRBJ2-6; the D gene is possibly TRBD1 (6 bases). The sequencing input was peripheral blood. CDR3 residues: CASSRTAGANVLTF. The CDR3 DNA is TGTGCCAGCAGTAGGACAGCTGGGGCCAACGTCCTGACTTTC.